The sequence of this T cell receptor (beta chain) was determined in a study of blood T cell repertoires in COVID-19. Study overall: Samples taken during acute and convalescent COVID-19 were collected in the United States, Italy and Spain. T cells, B-cell-depleted T cells, or PBMCs supplied cDNA or gDNA.

The germline V gene has CDR1 SGHTA and CDR2 FQGNSA. V was shortened by 5 bases and J by 3 bases, with 10 bases between the two germline ends. The CDR3 has 13 amino acids. In the original workflow: Reference gene primer amplification yielded estimated nucleated cell counts. The method was immunoSEQ multiplex PCR; TCRdb's version includes in-frame clones alone and lacks a portion of them. Clone size and the V and J calls come from that table; the DNA yielded D and trimming. The sample has over 150,000 clones; roughly four fifths are singletons. Patients from Seattle were sampled longitudinally, starting during active infection.

Sequenced material: peripheral blood. The clonotype originates from a woman over 75 with COVID-19, enrolled during active disease. This chain joins TRBV7-2 and TRBJ1-1; weak D call: TRBD1 (5 bases). The DNA for the CDR3 is TGTGCCAGCAGCCCTTCCAGGGACACTGAAGCTTTCTTT. This sequence encodes CASSPSRDTEAFF.